The rows below give T cell receptor beta chains drawn from one sample of a study of OX40 agonist ivuxolimab in advanced cancers. Profiling relied on immunoSEQ multiplex PCR, and the TCRdb table lists in-frame clones only, not all of them. The sample gives some 49,000 clones, roughly nine tenths of which show up once; just over 50% is in the top ten. Sequencing used CD4+ or CD8+ T cells sorted from blood, obtained in a trial of the OX40 agonist ivuxolimab. The receptors come from an adult with an advanced solid tumor such as melanoma, head and neck, liver or kidney cancer. Both conserved end residues are part of each CDR3. A D gene is named only where the DNA matches it firmly. Part of the rows lack a size; the others show once, few, many or a class for expanded clones.

j_call: TRBJ1-2
clone_size: NA
v_call: TRBV18
d_call: NA
cdr3_aa: CASSPPYTANYGYTF
cdr3_nt: TGTGCCAGCTCACCTCCCTACACGGCTAACTATGGCTACACCTTC

j_call: TRBJ2-7
clone_size: NA
v_call: TRBV5-1
d_call: TRBD2
cdr3_aa: CASRRLRDYSYEQYF
cdr3_nt: TGCGCCAGCAGGCGCCTCCGGGACTACTCCTACGAGCAGTACTTC

j_call: TRBJ1-1
clone_size: NA
v_call: TRBV11-2
d_call: NA
cdr3_aa: CASSFSTGVNTEAFF
cdr3_nt: TGTGCCAGCAGCTTCTCGACAGGAGTGAACACTGAAGCTTTCTTT

j_call: TRBJ2-5
clone_size: NA
v_call: TRBV5-6
d_call: NA
cdr3_aa: CASSSFGAQETQYF
cdr3_nt: TGTGCCAGCAGCTCATTTGGAGCCCAAGAGACCCAGTACTTC

j_call: TRBJ2-7
clone_size: NA
v_call: TRBV5-1
d_call: NA
cdr3_aa: CASKVSGAPNYEQYF
cdr3_nt: TGCGCCAGCAAGGTTTCCGGGGCGCCTAACTACGAGCAGTACTTC

j_call: TRBJ1-3
clone_size: NA
v_call: TRBV27
d_call: TRBD1
cdr3_aa: CASSLQGAGTIYF
cdr3_nt: TGTGCCAGCAGTTTACAGGGGGCAGGCACCATATATTTT

j_call: TRBJ2-7
clone_size: NA
v_call: TRBV4-1
d_call: NA
cdr3_aa: CASSQEGHYEQYF
cdr3_nt: TGCGCCAGCAGCCAAGAGGGACACTACGAGCAGTACTTC

j_call: TRBJ1-2
clone_size: NA
v_call: TRBV5-4
d_call: TRBD1
cdr3_aa: CASSSSTGANYGYTF
cdr3_nt: TGTGCCAGCAGTTCGTCGACAGGGGCTAACTATGGCTACACCTTC

j_call: TRBJ2-7
clone_size: NA
v_call: TRBV28
d_call: NA
cdr3_aa: CASNGSGGEQYF
cdr3_nt: TGTGCCAGCAACGGGTCCGGGGGCGAGCAGTACTTC

j_call: TRBJ1-2
clone_size: NA
v_call: TRBV30
d_call: NA
cdr3_aa: CAWSVYPNYTF
cdr3_nt: TGTGCCTGGAGTGTTTACCCAAACTACACCTTC

j_call: TRBJ2-5
clone_size: NA
v_call: TRBV7-2
d_call: NA
cdr3_aa: CASSLDRGVETQYF
cdr3_nt: TGTGCCAGCAGCTTAGACAGAGGTGTGGAGACCCAGTACTTC

j_call: TRBJ1-6
clone_size: once
v_call: TRBV30
d_call: TRBD1
cdr3_aa: CAWSLTGTGTAYNSPLHF
cdr3_nt: TGTGCCTGGAGTTTGACCGGGACAGGGACTGCCTATAATTCACCCCTCCACTTT

j_call: TRBJ2-7
clone_size: NA
v_call: TRBV28
d_call: TRBD1
cdr3_aa: CASSFLGDRAEQYF
cdr3_nt: TGTGCCAGCAGTTTCCTTGGGGACAGGGCCGAGCAGTACTTC

j_call: TRBJ2-7
clone_size: NA
v_call: TRBV2
d_call: TRBD1
cdr3_aa: CASSERTGPNYEQYF
cdr3_nt: TGTGCCAGCAGTGAACGGACAGGGCCCAACTACGAGCAGTACTTC

j_call: TRBJ2-7
clone_size: once
v_call: TRBV10-3
d_call: TRBD2
cdr3_aa: CAISQTSGESYEQYF
cdr3_nt: TGTGCCATCAGCCAGACTAGCGGGGAGTCCTACGAGCAGTACTTC

j_call: TRBJ1-2
clone_size: NA
v_call: TRBV7-9
d_call: NA
cdr3_aa: CASSLDEGVGGYTF
cdr3_nt: TGTGCCAGCAGCTTAGATGAAGGGGTCGGTGGCTACACCTTC

j_call: TRBJ1-1
clone_size: once
v_call: TRBV27
d_call: NA
cdr3_aa: CASSLWAANTEAFF
cdr3_nt: TGTGCCAGCAGTTTATGGGCAGCGAACACTGAAGCTTTCTTT

j_call: TRBJ2-5
clone_size: NA
v_call: TRBV6-5
d_call: NA
cdr3_aa: CASSIDRGGEETQYF
cdr3_nt: TGTGCCAGCAGCATAGACAGGGGAGGGGAGGAGACCCAGTACTTC

j_call: TRBJ2-7
clone_size: NA
v_call: TRBV11-2
d_call: TRBD1
cdr3_aa: CASSLPPGQGGREQYF
cdr3_nt: TGTGCCAGCAGCTTACCCCCAGGACAGGGAGGTAGGGAGCAGTACTTC

j_call: TRBJ2-3
clone_size: NA
v_call: TRBV5-6
d_call: NA
cdr3_aa: CASSLRGTDTQYF
cdr3_nt: TGTGCCAGCAGCTTGCGTGGAACAGATACGCAGTATTTT